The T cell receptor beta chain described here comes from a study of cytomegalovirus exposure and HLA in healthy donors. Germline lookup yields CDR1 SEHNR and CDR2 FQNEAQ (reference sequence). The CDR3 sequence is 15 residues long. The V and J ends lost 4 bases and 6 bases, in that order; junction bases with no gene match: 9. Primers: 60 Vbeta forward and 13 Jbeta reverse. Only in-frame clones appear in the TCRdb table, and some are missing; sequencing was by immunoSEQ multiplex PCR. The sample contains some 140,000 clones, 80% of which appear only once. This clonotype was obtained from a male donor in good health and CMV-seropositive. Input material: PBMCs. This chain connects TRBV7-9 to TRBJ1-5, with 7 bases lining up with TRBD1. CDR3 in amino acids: CASSSGQRDGQPQHF. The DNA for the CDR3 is TGTGCCAGCAGCTCGGGACAGAGGGATGGTCAGCCCCAGCATTTT.